Shown below are 13 T cell receptor beta chains from a single sample sequenced in a study of blood T cell repertoires in COVID-19 (dated by TCRdb to the early 2020s). The library was generated by the immunoSEQ multiplex PCR assay. Held by TCRdb, this immuneACCESS table contains in-frame sequences only and omits some clones. Under half of the omission traces to an unresolved V gene where checked; the cause of the rest is unknown. A total of some 120,000 clones appear in this sample, around 74% of them only once. The ten largest clones take up about 6% of the sample. Input material: peripheral blood. The receptors originated from a man at least 80 years old with COVID-19, enrolled during active disease.

V is TRBV28 and J is TRBJ2-7; 7 positions agree with TRBD1. With V trimmed by 4 bases and J by 6 bases, 12 bases remained unmatched. Germline-derived CDR1 and CDR2 are MDHEN and SYDVKM. The CDR3 extends over 15 amino acids. CDR3 in amino acids: CASSSTGVALGEQYF. In nucleotides, the CDR3 is TGTGCCAGCAGTTCAACAGGGGTGGCCTTAGGCGAGCAGTACTTC.

The chain joins TRBV7-9 to TRBJ1-4; D may be TRBD1 (5 bases). The germline CDR1 and CDR2 sequences are SEHNR and FQNEAQ (reference sequence). V was cut by 5 bases and J by 12 bases, with 16 bases left in between. The CDR3 sequence is 13 residues long. The CDR3 bases are TGTGCCAGCAGCCGAATCACAGGCTATGAACTGTTTTTT. Its translation: CASSRITGYELFF. Based on the CDR3 plus reference TRBV7-9 and TRBJ1-4, the full variable domain is DTGVSQNPRHKITKRGQNVTFRCDPISEHNRLYWYRQTLGQGPEFLTYFQNEAQLEKSRLLSDRFSAERPKGSFSTLEIQRTEQGDSAMYLCASSRITGYELFFGSGTQLSVL.

The CDR3 nucleotides are TGTGCCAGCAGCCTCGGCGGGAGTTCCTACAATGAGCAGTTCTTC. It specifies CASSLGGSSYNEQFF. This chain uses TRBV3-1 (or the pseudogene TRBV3-2) with TRBJ2-1; 7 nucleotides line up with TRBD2. V trimming: 4 bases; J trimming: 1 base; junction bases outside the gene matches: 4. CDR1 is LGHDT, CDR2 YNNKEL, per germline (reference sequence). The CDR3 spans 15 residues.

The chain is built from TRBV5-4 and TRBJ1-1; D may be TRBD1 (6 bases). The CDR3 consists of 13 residues. Between the trimmed V and J ends, which lost 5 bases and 5 bases, there was a span of 13 bases. CDR1 and CDR2 from the germline V gene are SGHNT and YYREEE (reference sequence). The CDR3 nucleotides read TGTGCCAGCAGTCCCCAGGGGCGAACTGAAGCTTTCTTT. It yields the protein CASSPQGRTEAFF.

The chain carries TRBV11-2 and TRBJ2-5, with TRBD2 as a possible D gene (6 bases). The V and J ends lost 1 base and 0 bases respectively, with 9 bases between them. Looked up from germline, CDR1 is SGHAT and CDR2 is FQNNGV. The CDR3 spans 15 residues. CDR3 sequence: CASSLVGGYQETQYF. CDR3 nucleotide sequence: TGTGCCAGCAGCTTAGTGGGAGGCTACCAAGAGACCCAGTACTTC.

The chain recombines TRBV6-1 with TRBJ2-3; D ambiguous. The V end lost 2 bases, the J end lost 1 base, and 13 bases lay between the germline ends. From germline, CDR1 is MNHNS and CDR2 SASEGT. The CDR3 is 16 amino acids. The DNA of the CDR3 is TGTGCCAGCAGTGAACAGGTGGCAGGTGGCACAGATACGCAGTATTTT. Residues: CASSEQVAGGTDTQYF.

In this sample, this clone turned up a few times. The V and J genes are TRBV10-2 and TRBJ2-7; D perhaps matches TRBD2 (6 bases). The CDR3 extends over 18 amino acids. V was trimmed by 3 bases and J by 2 bases, leaving 23 bases between them. Germline CDR1 and CDR2: WSHSY and SAAADI. The CDR3 DNA is TGCGCCAGCAGTGAAATTGGTGGGGGAGGTTTTGGGACCTACGAGCAGTACTTC. Encoded protein: CASSEIGGGGFGTYEQYF.

This sequence joins TRBV5-6 and TRBJ2-1, with 7 bases lining up with TRBD1. Germline-derived CDR1 and CDR2 are SGHDT and YYEEEE. The CDR3 runs to 14 residues. V lost 2 bases and J lost 2; bases outside the gene matches: 1. CDR3 amino acids: CASSLGGPYNEQFF. The DNA of the CDR3 is TGTGCCAGCAGCTTAGGGGGCCCCTACAATGAGCAGTTCTTC.

The gene calls are TRBV20-1 and TRBJ2-5; TRBD2 matches at 7 bases. This CDR3 has 14 residues. J was trimmed by 2 bases and V by 3 bases; bases with no gene match: 6. Germline V gene data show CDR1 as DFQATT and CDR2 as SNEGSKA (reference sequence). This CDR3 is CSASTLAVQETQYF. CDR3 in DNA: TGCAGTGCTAGTACCCTAGCGGTGCAAGAGACCCAGTACTTC.

This clone was observed a few times. The DNA of the CDR3 is TGCGCCAGCAGCCAAGGCCTGGCCAGCGGGAGGGCCTACGAGCAGTACTTC. It specifies CASSQGLASGRAYEQYF. V gene TRBV4-1 combines with J gene TRBJ2-7; TRBD2 matches 10 bases. The CDR3 runs to 17 residues. The V segment lost 1 base and the J segment 2 bases; nucleotides outside the gene matches: 8. Germline V gives CDR1 MGHRA, CDR2 YSYEKL.

The J gene is TRBJ2-1, the V gene TRBV7-2; unclear D gene. Germline CDR1 and CDR2: SGHTA and FQGNSA. This CDR3 contains 18 residues. The germline V and J ends were trimmed by 0 bases and 5 bases, with 20 bases remaining between them. The CDR3 region is CASSLASPVSLPDNEQFF. CDR3 sequence (DNA): TGTGCCAGCAGCTTAGCTTCGCCGGTCTCCCTCCCCGACAATGAGCAGTTCTTC.

The chain carries TRBV5-1 and TRBJ1-4; 7 bases agree with TRBD1. Germline V gene data show CDR1 as SGHRS and CDR2 as YFSETQ. J lost 6 bases, V lost 4 bases, and 18 bases had no gene match. The CDR3 extends over 18 amino acids. Written as DNA, the CDR3 is TGCGCCAGCAGCGGCCCAAGTGACAGGGTTATCTGGGATGAAAAACTGTTTTTT. Its translation is CASSGPSDRVIWDEKLFF.

Comments on this clone: At the DNA level, this CDR3 is encoded by other sequences in the same sample as well. This chain connects TRBV7-9 to TRBJ2-7; D ambiguous. V was trimmed by 5 bases and J by 3 bases, leaving 5 bases between them. From germline, CDR1 is SEHNR and CDR2 FQNEAQ (reference sequence). This CDR3 region has 11 residues. For the CDR3, the DNA is TGTGCCAGCAGCCGGAGCTACGAGCAGTACTTC. Protein product: CASSRSYEQYF. Based on the CDR3 plus reference TRBV7-9 and TRBJ2-7, the full variable domain is DTGVSQNPRHKITKRGQNVTFRCDPISEHNRLYWYRQTLGQGPEFLTYFQNEAQLEKSRLLSDRFSAERPKGSFSTLEIQRTEQGDSAMYLCASSRSYEQYFGPGTRLTVT.